Described below is a single T cell receptor (beta chain) sequence and its context. What antigen it recognizes has not been identified. It has no much larger one-base neighbor in the sample; base qualities were not kept. To prepare the library, the immunoSEQ multiplex PCR assay was applied. The immuneACCESS repertoire file appears here via TCRdb, limited to in-frame rearrangements. These files lack a portion of the clones; in checked studies, under half of the deficit traces to unresolved V genes, and the cause of the others is not known. The table for this sample lists some 64,000 clones; roughly nine tenths of them were counted only once. In total, the top ten clones hold more than 2.5% of the sample. This entry comes from a study of T cell changes during pregnancy in multiple sclerosis (dated by TCRdb to between 2018 and 2021). About the investigation overall: In women with multiple sclerosis, the researchers looked at how the T cell repertoire shifted as pregnancy progressed.

Per the germline V gene, MGHRA is the CDR1 and YSYEKL is the CDR2. The CDR3 measures 14 amino acids from cysteine to phenylalanine. Left in the record is the CDR3 DNA by itself, 42 bases read in frame from the first base. The junction shows trimming of 1 base on V and 8 bases on J, and the gene matches do not reach 3 bases of it. The chain employs TRBV4-1 and TRBJ1-2, and 11 junctional nucleotides match TRBD1. The source is a female donor in good health, enrolled as a control in a pregnancy study. The sequencing here drew on peripheral blood, taken in the first trimester of pregnancy. The CDR3 region: CASSQGRTGGGYTF. The sequence in DNA is TGCGCCAGCAGCCAAGGCCGGACAGGGGGCGGCTACACCTTC.